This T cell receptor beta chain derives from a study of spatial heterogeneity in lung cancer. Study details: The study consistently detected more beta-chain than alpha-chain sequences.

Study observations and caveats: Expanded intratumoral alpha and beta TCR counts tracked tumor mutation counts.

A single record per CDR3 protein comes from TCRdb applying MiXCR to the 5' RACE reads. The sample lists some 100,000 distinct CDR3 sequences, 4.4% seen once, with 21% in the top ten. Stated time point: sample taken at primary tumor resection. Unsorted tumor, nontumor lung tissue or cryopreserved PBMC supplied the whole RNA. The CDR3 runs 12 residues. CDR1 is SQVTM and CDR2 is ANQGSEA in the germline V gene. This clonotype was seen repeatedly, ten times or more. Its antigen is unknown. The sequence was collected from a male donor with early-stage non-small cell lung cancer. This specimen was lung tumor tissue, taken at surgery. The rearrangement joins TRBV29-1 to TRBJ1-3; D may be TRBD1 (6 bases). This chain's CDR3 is CTAGESGNTIYF. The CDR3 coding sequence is TGCACCGCAGGGGAGTCTGGAAACACCATATATTTT.